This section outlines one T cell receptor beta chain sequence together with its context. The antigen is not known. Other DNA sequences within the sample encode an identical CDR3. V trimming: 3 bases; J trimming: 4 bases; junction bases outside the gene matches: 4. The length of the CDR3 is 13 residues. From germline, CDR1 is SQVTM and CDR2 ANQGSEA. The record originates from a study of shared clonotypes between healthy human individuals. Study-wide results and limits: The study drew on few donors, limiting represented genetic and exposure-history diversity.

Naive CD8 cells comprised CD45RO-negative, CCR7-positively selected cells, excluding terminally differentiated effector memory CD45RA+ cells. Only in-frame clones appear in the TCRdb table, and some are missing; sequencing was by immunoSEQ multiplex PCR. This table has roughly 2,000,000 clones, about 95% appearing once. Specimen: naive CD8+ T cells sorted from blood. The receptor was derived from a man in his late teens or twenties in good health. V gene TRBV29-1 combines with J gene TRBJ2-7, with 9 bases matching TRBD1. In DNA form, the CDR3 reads TGCAGCGTTGAGGGGGGACAGGGATACGAGCAGTACTTC. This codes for CSVEGGQGYEQYF.